This entry features one T cell receptor beta chain sequence. Its antigen is unknown. These data come from a study of CXCR3-negative and CXCR3-positive naive CD8 T cells. The germline CDR1 and CDR2 sequences are SQVTM and ANQGSEA. The CDR3 extends over 13 amino acids. General study results and limits: The majority of assays used fresh PBMCs, and CXCR3 expression partially decreased after cryopreservation. Naive subsets did not differ in surface CD5, and TRB CDR3 properties served to infer TCR strength. Whereas both naive subsets had comparably high diversity, memory CD8+ cells had much lower diversity. The study found more hydrophobic TRB CDR3s in CXCR3-positive naive cells than in CXCR3-negative naive cells.

Subsets of CD8+ T cells were each sorted in triplicate at approximately 300,000 cells apiece. UMI-labeled TRB cDNA libraries were prepared by 5' RACE. TCRdb reanalyzed the 5' RACE reads, giving one entry per CDR3 protein sequence and no DNA. Recorded for this sample: 130,000 to 150,000 distinct CDR3 sequences. The chain carries TRBV29-1 and TRBJ2-7; TCRdb picks TRBD2, but there is no DNA to check that call. Sequencing input: naive CXCR3+ CD8+ T cells from blood. Subset: CD45RO-CCR7+CD27+CD95- naive CD8+ T cells expressing CXCR3 (TNR3+). The sequence was collected from a human donor in good health. Some clones in this sample may be carry-over from other donors' samples. This chain's CDR3 is CSVEGEGTYEQYF.